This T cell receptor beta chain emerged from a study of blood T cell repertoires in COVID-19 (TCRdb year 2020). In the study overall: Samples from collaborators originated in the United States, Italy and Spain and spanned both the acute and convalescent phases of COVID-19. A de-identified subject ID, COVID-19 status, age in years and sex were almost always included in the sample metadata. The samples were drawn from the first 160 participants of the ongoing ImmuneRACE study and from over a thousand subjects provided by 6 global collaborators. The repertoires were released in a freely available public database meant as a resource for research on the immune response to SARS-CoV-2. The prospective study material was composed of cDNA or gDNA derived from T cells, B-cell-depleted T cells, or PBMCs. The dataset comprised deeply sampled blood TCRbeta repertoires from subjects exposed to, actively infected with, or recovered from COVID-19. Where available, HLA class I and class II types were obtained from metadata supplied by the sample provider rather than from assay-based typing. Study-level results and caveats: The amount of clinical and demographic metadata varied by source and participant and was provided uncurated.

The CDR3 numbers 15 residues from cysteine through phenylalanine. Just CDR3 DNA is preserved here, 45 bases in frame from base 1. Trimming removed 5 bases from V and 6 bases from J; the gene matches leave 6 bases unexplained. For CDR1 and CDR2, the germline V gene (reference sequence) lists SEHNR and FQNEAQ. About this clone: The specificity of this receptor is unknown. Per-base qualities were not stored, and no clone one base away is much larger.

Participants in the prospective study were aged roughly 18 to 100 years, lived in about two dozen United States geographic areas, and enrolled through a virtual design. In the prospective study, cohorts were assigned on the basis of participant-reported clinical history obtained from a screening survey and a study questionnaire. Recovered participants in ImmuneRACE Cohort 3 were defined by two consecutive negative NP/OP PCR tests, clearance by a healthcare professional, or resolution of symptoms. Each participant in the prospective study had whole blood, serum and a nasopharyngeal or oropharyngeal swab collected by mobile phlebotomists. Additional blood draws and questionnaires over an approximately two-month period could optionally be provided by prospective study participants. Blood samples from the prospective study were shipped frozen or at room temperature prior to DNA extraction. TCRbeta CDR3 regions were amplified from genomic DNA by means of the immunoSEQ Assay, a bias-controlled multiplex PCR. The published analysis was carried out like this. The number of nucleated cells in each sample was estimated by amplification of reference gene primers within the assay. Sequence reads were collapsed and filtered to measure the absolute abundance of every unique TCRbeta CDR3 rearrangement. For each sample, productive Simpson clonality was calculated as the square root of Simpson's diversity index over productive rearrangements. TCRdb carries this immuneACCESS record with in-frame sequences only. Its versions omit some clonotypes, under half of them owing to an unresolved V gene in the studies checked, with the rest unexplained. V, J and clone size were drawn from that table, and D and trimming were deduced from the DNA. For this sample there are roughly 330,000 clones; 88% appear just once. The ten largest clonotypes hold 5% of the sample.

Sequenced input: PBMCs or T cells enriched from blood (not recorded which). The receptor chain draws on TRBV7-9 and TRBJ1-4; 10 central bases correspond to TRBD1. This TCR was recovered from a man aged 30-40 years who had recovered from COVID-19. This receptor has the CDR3 CASSRTGGWDEKLFF. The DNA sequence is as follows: TGTGCCAGCAGCCGGACAGGGGGGTGGGATGAAAAACTGTTTTTT.